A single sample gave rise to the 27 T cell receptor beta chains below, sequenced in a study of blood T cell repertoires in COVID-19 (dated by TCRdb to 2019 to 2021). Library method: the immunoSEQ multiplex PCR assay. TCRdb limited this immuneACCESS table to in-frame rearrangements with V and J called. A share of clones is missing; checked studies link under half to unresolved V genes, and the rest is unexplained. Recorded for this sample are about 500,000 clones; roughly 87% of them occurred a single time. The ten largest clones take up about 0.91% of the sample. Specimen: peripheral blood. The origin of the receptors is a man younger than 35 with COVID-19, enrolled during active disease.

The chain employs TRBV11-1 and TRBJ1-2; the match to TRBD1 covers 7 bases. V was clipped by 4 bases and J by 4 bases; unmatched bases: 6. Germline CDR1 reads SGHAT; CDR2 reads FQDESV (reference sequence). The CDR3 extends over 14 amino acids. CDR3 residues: CASSWGTAPYGYTF. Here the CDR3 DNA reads TGTGCCAGCAGCTGGGGGACAGCTCCCTATGGCTACACCTTC.

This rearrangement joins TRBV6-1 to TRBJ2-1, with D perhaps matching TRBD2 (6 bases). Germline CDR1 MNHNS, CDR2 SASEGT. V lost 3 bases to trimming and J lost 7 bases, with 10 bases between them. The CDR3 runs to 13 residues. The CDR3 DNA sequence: TGTGCCAGCAGTGAGGGGAGGAGTAATGAGCAGTTCTTC. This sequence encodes CASSEGRSNEQFF.

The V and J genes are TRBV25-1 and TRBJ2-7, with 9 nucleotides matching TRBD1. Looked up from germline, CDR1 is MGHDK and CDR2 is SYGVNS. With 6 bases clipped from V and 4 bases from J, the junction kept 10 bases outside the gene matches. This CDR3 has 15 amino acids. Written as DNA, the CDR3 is TGTGCCAGCAGCGGACCCGGGACAGGGCGATACGAGCAGTACTTC. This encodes CASSGPGTGRYEQYF.

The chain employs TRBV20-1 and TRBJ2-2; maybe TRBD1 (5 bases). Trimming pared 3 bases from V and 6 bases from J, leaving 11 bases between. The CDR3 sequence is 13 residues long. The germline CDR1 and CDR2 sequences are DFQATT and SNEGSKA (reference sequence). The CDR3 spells CSASARVSGELFF. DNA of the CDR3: TGCAGTGCTAGTGCCAGGGTTTCCGGGGAGCTGTTTTTT.

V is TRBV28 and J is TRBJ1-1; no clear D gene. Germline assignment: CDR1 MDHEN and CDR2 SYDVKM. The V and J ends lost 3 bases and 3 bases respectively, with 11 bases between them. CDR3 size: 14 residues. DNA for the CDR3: TGTGCCAGCAGTTTGAACTTCGCCTACACTGAAGCTTTCTTT. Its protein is CASSLNFAYTEAFF. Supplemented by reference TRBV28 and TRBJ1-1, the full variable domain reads DVKVTQSSRYLVKRTGEKVFLECVQDMDHENMFWYRQDPGLGLRLIYFSYDVKMKEKGDIPEGYSVSREKKERFSLILESASTNQTSMYLCASSLNFAYTEAFFGQGTRLTVV.

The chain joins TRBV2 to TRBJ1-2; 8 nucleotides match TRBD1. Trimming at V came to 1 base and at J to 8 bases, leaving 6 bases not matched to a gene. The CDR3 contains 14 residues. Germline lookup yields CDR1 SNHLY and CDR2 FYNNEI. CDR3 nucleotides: TGTGCCAGCAGTGAAGTAGGACAGGGCTTCGGCTACACCTTC. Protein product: CASSEVGQGFGYTF.

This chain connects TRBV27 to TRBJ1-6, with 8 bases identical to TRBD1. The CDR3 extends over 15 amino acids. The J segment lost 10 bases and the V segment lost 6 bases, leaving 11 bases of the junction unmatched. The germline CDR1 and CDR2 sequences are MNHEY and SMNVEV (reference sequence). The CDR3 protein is CASRPQGARYSPLHF. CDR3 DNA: TGTGCCAGCAGGCCCCAGGGGGCGCGATACTCACCCCTCCACTTT.

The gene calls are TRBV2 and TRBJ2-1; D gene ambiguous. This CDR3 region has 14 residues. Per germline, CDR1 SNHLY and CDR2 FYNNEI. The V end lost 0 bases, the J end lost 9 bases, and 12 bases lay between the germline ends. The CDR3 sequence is CASSEANQSREQFF. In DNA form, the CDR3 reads TGTGCCAGCAGTGAAGCTAATCAGTCCCGTGAGCAGTTCTTC.

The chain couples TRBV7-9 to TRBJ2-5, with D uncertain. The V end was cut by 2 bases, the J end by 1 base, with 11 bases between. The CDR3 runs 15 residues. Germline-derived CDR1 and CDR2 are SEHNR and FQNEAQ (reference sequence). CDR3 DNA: TGTGCCAGCAGCTTAATCCCGAGCGTCCAAGAGACCCAGTACTTC. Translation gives CASSLIPSVQETQYF. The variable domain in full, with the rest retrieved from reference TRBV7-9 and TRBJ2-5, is DTGVSQNPRHKITKRGQNVTFRCDPISEHNRLYWYRQTLGQGPEFLTYFQNEAQLEKSRLLSDRFSAERPKGSFSTLEIQRTEQGDSAMYLCASSLIPSVQETQYFGPGTRLLVL.

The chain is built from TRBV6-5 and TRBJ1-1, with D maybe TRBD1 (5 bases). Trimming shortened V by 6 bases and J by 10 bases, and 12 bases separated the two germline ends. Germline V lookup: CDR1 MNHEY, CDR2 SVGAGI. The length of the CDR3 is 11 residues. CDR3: CASRGEGLAFF. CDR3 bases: TGTGCCAGCAGGGGGGAGGGGTTAGCTTTCTTT.

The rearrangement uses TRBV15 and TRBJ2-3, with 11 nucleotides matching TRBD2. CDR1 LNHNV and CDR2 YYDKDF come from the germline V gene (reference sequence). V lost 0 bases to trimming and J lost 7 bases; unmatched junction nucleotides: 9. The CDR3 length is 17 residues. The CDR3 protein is CATSREYVAGGQNTQYF. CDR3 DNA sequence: TGTGCCACCAGCAGAGAGTATGTAGCGGGAGGGCAAAATACGCAGTATTTT. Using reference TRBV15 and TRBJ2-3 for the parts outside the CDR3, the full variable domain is DAMVIQNPRYQVTQFGKPVTLSCSQTLNHNVMYWYQQKSSQAPKLLFHYYDKDFNNEADTPDNFQSRRPNTSFCFLDIRSPGLGDTAMYLCATSREYVAGGQNTQYFGPGTRLTVL.

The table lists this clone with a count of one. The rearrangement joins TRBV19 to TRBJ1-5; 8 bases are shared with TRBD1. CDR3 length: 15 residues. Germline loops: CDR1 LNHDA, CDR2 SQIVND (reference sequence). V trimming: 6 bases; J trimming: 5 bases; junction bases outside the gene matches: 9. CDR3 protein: CASRTWGQVDQPQHF. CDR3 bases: TGTGCCAGTAGGACATGGGGACAGGTTGATCAGCCCCAGCATTTT.

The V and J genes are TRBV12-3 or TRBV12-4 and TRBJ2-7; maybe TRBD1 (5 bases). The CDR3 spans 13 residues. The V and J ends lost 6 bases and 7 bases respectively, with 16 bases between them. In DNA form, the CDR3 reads TGTGCCAGCAGGGCACAGGTCCACGAGGAGCAGTACTTC. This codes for CASRAQVHEEQYF.

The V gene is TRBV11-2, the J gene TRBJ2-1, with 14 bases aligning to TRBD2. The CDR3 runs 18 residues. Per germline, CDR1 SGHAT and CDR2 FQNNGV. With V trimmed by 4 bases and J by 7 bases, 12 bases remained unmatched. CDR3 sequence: CASSSTTGLAGALNEQFF. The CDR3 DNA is TGTGCCAGCAGCTCTACCACGGGACTAGCGGGGGCCTTGAATGAGCAGTTCTTC.

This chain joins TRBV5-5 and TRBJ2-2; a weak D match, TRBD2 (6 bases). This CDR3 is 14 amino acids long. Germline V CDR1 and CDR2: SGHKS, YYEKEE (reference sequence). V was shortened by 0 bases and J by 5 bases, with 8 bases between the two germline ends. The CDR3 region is CASSLGLETGELFF. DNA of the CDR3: TGTGCCAGCAGCTTGGGACTAGAAACCGGGGAGCTGTTTTTT.

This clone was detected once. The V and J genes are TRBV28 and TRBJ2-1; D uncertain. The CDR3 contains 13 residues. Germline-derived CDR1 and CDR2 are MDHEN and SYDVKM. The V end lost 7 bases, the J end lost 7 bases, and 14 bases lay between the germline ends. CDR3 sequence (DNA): TGTGCCAGCACCACGATGATTCGGAATGAGCAGTTCTTC. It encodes CASTTMIRNEQFF.

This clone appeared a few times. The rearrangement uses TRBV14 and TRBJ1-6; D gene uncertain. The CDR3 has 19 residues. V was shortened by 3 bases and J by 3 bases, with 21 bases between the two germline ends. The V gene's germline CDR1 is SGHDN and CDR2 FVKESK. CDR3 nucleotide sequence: TGTGCCAGCAGCCACAGATTGGGTACACAGACCGACTATAATTCACCCCTCCACTTT. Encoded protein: CASSHRLGTQTDYNSPLHF.

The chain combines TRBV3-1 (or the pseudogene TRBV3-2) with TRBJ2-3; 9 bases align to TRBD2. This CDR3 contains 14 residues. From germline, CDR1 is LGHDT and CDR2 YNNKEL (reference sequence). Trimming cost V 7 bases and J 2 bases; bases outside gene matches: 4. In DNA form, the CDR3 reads TGTGCCAGCACTCCGGGACTAGCCACAGATACGCAGTATTTT. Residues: CASTPGLATDTQYF.

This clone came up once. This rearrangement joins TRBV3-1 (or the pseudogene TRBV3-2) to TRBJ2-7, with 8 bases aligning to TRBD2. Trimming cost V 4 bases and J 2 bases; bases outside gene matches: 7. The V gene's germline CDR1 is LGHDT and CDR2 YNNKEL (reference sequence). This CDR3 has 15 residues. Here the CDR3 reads CASSPRATSAYEQYF. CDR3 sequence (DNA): TGTGCCAGCAGCCCCCGGGCGACTAGCGCCTACGAGCAGTACTTC.

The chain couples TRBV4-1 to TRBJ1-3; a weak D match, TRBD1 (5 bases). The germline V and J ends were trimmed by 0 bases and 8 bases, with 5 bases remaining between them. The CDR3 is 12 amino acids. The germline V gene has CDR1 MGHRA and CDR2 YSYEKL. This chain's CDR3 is CASSQDRDTIYF. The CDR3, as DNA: TGCGCCAGCAGCCAAGACAGGGACACCATATATTTT.

The CDR3 is CAWRTRRDRGKTGELFF. The DNA of the CDR3 is TGTGCCTGGAGGACACGACGGGACAGGGGAAAAACCGGGGAGCTGTTTTTT. The chain carries TRBV30 and TRBJ2-2; 10 bases fit TRBD1. V shed 3 bases and J 5 bases; nucleotides not matched to a gene: 12. CDR1 GTSNPN and CDR2 SVGIG come from the germline V gene (reference sequence). This CDR3 spans 17 amino acids.

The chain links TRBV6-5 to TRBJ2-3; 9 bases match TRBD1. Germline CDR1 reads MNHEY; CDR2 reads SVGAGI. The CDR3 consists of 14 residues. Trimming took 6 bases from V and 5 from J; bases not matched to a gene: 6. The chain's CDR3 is CASRRGQGKDTQYF. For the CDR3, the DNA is TGTGCCAGCAGACGGGGACAGGGCAAAGATACGCAGTATTTT.

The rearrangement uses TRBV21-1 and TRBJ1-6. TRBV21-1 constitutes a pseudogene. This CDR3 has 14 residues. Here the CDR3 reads CASSPNRGNSPLHF. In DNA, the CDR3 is TGTGCCAGCAGCCCCAATCGAGGGAATTCACCCCTCCACTTT.

CDR3 protein: CASSLAVAGEQFF. CDR3 bases: TGCGCCAGCAGCTTGGCAGTAGCGGGGGAGCAGTTCTTC. The V call is TRBV5-1, the J call TRBJ2-1, with TRBD2 matching over 8 bases. This CDR3 has 13 residues. The J segment lost 10 bases and the V segment lost 0 bases, leaving 3 bases of the junction unmatched. CDR1 and CDR2 from the germline V gene are SGHRS and YFSETQ.

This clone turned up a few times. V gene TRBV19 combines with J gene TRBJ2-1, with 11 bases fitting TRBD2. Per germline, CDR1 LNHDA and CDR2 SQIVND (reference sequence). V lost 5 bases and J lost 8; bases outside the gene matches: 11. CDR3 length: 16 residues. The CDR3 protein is CASSVNSGGGRDEQFF. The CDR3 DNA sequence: TGTGCCAGTAGTGTTAATAGCGGGGGGGGCCGGGATGAGCAGTTCTTC.

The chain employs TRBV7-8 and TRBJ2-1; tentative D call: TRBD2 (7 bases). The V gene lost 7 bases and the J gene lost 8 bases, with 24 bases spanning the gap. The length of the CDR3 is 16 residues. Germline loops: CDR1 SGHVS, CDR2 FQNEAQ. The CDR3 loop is CASTKQGLTITDEQFF. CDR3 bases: TGTGCCAGCACAAAACAGGGACTAACCATAACCGATGAGCAGTTCTTC.

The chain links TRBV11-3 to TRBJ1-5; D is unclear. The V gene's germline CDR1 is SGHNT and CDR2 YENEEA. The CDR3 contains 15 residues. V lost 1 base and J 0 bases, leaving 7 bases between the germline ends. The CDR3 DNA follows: TGTGCCAGCAGCTTAGGACGCGGTAGCAATCAGCCCCAGCATTTT. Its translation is CASSLGRGSNQPQHF.